The 2 T cell receptor beta chains in this list originate from one sample, sequenced in a study of identifying expanded T cells in peripheral blood (dated by TCRdb to about 2019). The library was produced with the immunoSEQ multiplex PCR assay. TCRdb obtained this table from immuneACCESS and retained in-frame rearrangements with V and J assigned. These tables miss some clones; where compared with another copy, unresolved V genes account for less than half of the shortfall, and the remainder is unexplained. This sample lists approximately 100,000 clones; around 88% were detected once. Over 15% of the sample is in the top ten clones. Input material: blood. These receptors originate from a person aged 18 to 70 in good health.

The V and J genes are TRBV5-1 and TRBJ2-1; D perhaps matches TRBD2 (7 bases). The germline gives CDR1 SGHRS, CDR2 YFSETQ. This CDR3 contains 16 residues. V was trimmed by 3 bases and J by 0 bases, leaving 13 bases between them. DNA of the CDR3: TGCGCCAGCAGCTCCAAGGGGGGGGACTCCTACAATGAGCAGTTCTTC. This translates into CASSSKGGDSYNEQFF.

The chain has TRBV19 and TRBJ2-7; TRBD1 aligns across 8 bases. Germline CDR1 and CDR2: LNHDA and SQIVND (reference sequence). The CDR3 spans 15 residues. V lost 7 bases and J lost 2; bases outside the gene matches: 10. CDR3 sequence (DNA): TGTGCCAGTACCCCGACAGGGGCCCCCCCCTACGAGCAGTACTTC. Protein: CASTPTGAPPYEQYF. Using reference TRBV19 and TRBJ2-7 for the parts outside the CDR3, the full variable domain is DGGITQSPKYLFRKEGQNVTLSCEQNLNHDAMYWYRQDPGQGLRLIYYSQIVNDFQKGDIAEGYSVSREKKESFPLTVTSAQKNPTAFYLCASTPTGAPPYEQYFGPGTRLTVT.